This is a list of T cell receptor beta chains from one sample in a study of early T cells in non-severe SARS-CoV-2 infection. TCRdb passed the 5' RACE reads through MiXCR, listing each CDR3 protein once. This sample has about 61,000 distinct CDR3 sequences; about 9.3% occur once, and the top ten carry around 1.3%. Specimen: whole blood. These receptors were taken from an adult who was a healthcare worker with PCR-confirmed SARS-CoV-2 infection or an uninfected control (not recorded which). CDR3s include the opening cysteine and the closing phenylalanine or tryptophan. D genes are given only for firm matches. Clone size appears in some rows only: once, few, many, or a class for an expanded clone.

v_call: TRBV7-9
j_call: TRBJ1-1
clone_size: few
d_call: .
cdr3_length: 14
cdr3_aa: CASSFMGARTEVFF
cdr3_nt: TGTGCCAGCAGCTTTATGGGGGCGCGTACTGAAGTTTTCTTT

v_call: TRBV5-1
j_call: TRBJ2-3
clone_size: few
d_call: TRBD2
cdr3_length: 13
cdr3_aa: CASFQGGTDTQYF
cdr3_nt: TGCGCCAGCTTTCAGGGAGGGACAGATACGCAGTATTTT

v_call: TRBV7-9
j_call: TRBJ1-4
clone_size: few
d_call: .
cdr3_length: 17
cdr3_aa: CASSLVTDWRINEKLFF
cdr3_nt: TGTGCCAGCAGCTTAGTGACGGACTGGAGGATAAATGAAAAACTGTTTTTT

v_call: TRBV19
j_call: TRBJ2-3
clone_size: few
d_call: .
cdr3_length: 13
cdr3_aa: CASSIGQGNTQYF
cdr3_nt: TGTGCCAGTAGTATAGGGCAGGGGAATACGCAGTATTTT

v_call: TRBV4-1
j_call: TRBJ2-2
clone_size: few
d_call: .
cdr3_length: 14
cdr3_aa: CASSPHAALGELFF
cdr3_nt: TGCGCCAGCAGCCCGCACGCCGCCCTAGGGGAGCTGTTTTTT

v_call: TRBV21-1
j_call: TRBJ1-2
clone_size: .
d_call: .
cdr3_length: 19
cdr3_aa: CASSTREGTHSGSNYGYTF
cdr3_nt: TGTGCCAGCAGCACGCGGGAGGGGACTCACTCTGGTTCGAACTATGGCTACACCTTC

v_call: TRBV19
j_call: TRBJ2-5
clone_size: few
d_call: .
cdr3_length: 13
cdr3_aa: CASSIGRRETQYF
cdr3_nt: TGTGCCAGTAGTATAGGTCGCAGGGAGACCCAGTACTTC

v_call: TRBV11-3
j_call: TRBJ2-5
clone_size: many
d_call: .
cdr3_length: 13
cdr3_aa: CASSRRDQETQYF
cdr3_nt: TGTGCCAGCAGCAGGAGAGACCAAGAGACCCAGTACTTC

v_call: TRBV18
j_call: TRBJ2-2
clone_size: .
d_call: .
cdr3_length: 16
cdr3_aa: CASSRQAVSNTGELFF
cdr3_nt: TGTGCCAGCTCACGACAGGCGGTTTCGAACACCGGGGAGCTGTTTTTT

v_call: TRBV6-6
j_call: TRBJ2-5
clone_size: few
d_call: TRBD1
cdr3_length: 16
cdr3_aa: CASSPMDRLYQETQYF
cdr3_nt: TGTGCCAGCAGTCCCATGGACAGGCTGTACCAAGAGACCCAGTACTTC

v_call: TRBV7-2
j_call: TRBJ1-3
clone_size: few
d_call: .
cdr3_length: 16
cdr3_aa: CASSLTQRGSGNTIYF
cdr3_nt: TGTGCCAGCAGCTTAACCCAGAGGGGATCCGGAAACACCATATATTTT

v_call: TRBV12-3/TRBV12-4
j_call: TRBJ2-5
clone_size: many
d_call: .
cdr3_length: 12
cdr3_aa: CATQGLGETQYF
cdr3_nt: TGTGCCACTCAGGGGTTGGGAGAGACCCAGTACTTC

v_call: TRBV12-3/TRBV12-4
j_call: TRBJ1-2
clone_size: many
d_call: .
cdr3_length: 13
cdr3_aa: CASSTGTAYGYTF
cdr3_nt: TGTGCCAGCAGTACCGGGACCGCGTATGGCTACACCTTC

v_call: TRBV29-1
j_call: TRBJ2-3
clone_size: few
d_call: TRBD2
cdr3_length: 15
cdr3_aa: CSVASSGGDRDTQYF
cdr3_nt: TGCAGCGTTGCTTCTAGCGGGGGGGATAGGGATACGCAGTATTTT

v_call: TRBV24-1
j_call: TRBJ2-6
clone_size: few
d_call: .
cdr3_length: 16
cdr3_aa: CATSDPSSSGANVLTF
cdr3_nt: TGTGCCACCAGTGATCCCAGTTCTTCTGGGGCCAACGTCCTGACTTTC

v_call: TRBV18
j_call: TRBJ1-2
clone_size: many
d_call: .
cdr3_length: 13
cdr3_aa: CASLSGANYGYTF
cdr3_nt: TGTGCCAGCTTGAGCGGAGCTAACTATGGCTACACCTTC

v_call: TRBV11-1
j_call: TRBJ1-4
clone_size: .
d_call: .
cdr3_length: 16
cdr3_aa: CASSPVGIATNEKLFF
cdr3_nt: TGTGCCAGCAGCCCAGTGGGTATTGCAACTAATGAAAAACTGTTTTTT

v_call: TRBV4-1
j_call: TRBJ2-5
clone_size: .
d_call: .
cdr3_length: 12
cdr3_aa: CASSQDGQTQYF
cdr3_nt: TGCGCCAGCAGCCAAGACGGTCAGACCCAGTACTTC

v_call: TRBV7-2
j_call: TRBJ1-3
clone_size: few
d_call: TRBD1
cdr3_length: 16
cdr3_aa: CASSADQGARGNTIYF
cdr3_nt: TGTGCCAGCAGCGCAGACCAGGGGGCGCGGGGAAACACCATATATTTT

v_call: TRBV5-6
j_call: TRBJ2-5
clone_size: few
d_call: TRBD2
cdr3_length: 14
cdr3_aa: CASSPRLAGETQYF
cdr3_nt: TGTGCCAGCAGCCCTCGACTAGCTGGAGAGACCCAGTACTTC

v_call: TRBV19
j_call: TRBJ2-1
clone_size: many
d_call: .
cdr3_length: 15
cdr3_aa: CASSSSGSPYNEQFF
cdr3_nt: TGTGCCAGTAGCAGTTCCGGGAGCCCCTACAATGAGCAGTTCTTC

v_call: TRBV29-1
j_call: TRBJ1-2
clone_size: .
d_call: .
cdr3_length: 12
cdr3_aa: CSVDGGVNGYTF
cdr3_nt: TGCAGCGTTGATGGTGGGGTAAATGGCTACACCTTC

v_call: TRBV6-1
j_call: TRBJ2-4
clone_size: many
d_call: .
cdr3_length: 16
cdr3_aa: CASSSDRFWDRNIQYF
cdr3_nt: TGTGCCAGCAGTAGTGACCGTTTCTGGGACCGAAACATTCAGTACTTC

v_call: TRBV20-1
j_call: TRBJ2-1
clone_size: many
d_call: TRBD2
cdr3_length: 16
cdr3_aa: CSARDLTGGAYNEQFF
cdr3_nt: TGCAGTGCTAGAGATCTCACGGGGGGAGCTTACAATGAGCAGTTCTTC

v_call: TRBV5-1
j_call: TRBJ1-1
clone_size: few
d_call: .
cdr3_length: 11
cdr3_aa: CASRENTEAFF
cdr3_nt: TGCGCCAGCAGGGAAAACACTGAAGCTTTCTTT

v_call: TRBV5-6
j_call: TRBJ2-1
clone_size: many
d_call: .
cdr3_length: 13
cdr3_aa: CASSLGQAGGQFF
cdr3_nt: TGTGCCAGCAGCTTGGGACAGGCCGGGGGGCAGTTCTTC

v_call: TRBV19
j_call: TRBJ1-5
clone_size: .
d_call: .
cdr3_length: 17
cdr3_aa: CASSNRRASLSNQPQHF
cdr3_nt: TGTGCCAGTAGTAACCGCCGCGCTAGCCTATCCAATCAGCCCCAGCATTTT

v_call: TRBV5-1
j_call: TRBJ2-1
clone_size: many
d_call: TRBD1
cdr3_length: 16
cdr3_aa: CASSYSTQGARNEQFF
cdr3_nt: TGCGCCAGCAGCTATAGTACACAGGGGGCGCGGAATGAGCAGTTCTTC

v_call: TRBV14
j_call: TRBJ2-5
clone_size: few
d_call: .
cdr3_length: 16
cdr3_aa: CASSQIYGDIQETQYF
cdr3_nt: TGTGCCAGCAGCCAAATCTACGGGGACATACAAGAGACCCAGTACTTC

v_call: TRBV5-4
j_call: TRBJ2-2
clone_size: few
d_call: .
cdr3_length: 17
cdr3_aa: CASSLLVGTENTGELFF
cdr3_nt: TGTGCCAGCAGCTTGTTAGTCGGGACCGAAAACACCGGGGAGCTGTTTTTT

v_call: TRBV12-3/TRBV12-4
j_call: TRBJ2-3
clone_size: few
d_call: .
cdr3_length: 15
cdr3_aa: CASSLVGRRSDTQYF
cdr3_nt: TGTGCCAGCAGTTTAGTGGGACGGAGGTCTGATACGCAGTATTTT

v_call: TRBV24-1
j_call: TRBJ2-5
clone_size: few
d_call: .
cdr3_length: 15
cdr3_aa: CATSDLTGTQETQYF
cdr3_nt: TGTGCCACCAGTGATTTGACAGGGACACAAGAGACCCAGTACTTC

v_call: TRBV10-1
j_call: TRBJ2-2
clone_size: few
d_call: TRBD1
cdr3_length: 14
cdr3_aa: CASSVAGGTGELFF
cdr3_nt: TGCGCCAGCAGTGTCGCAGGGGGTACCGGGGAGCTGTTTTTT

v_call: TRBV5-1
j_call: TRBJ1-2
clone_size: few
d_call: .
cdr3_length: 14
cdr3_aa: CASRQGYSLNGYTF
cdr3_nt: TGCGCCAGCAGGCAGGGGTATTCTCTAAATGGCTACACCTTC

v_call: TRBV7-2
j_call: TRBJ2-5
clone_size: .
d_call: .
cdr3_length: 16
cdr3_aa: CASSFLGARGQETQYF
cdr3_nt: TGTGCCAGCAGCTTCCTGGGAGCCAGGGGCCAAGAGACCCAGTACTTC

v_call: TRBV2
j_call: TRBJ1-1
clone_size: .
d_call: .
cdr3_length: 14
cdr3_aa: CASITGRVNTEAFF
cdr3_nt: TGTGCCAGCATTACCGGACGGGTGAACACTGAAGCTTTCTTT

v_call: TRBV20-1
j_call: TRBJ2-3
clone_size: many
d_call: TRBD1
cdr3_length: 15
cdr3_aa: CSAIHPGQGADTQYF
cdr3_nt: TGCAGTGCGATACATCCGGGACAGGGGGCTGATACGCAGTATTTT

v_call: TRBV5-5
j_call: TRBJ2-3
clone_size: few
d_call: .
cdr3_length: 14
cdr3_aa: CASSVGQATDTQYF
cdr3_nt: TGTGCCAGCAGCGTAGGACAAGCCACAGATACGCAGTATTTT

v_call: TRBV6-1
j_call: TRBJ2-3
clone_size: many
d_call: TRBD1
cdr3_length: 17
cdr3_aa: CASSEALGTGGTDTQYF
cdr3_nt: TGTGCCAGCAGTGAAGCGCTAGGGACAGGTGGCACAGATACGCAGTATTTT

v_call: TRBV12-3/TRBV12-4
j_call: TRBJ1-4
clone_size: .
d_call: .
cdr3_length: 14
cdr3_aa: CASSYSDSLEKLFF
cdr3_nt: TGTGCCAGCAGTTACTCTGACAGCCTTGAAAAACTGTTTTTT

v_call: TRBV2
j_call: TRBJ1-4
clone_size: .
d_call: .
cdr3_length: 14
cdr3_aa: CASSGIQGNEKLFF
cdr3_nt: TGTGCCAGCAGTGGAATACAGGGAAATGAAAAACTGTTTTTT

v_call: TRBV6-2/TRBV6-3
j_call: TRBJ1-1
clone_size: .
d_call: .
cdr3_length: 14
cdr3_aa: CASKGTGRRAEAFF
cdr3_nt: TGTGCCAGTAAAGGAACAGGGAGGAGGGCTGAAGCTTTCTTT

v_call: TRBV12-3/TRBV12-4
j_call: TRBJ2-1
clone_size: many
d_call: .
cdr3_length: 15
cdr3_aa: CASSLVGNFGNEQFF
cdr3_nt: TGTGCCAGCAGTTTAGTAGGGAATTTTGGAAATGAGCAGTTCTTC

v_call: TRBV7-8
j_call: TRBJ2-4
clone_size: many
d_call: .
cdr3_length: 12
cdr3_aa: CASSSIQNIQYF
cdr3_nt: TGTGCCAGCAGCTCGATTCAAAACATTCAGTACTTC

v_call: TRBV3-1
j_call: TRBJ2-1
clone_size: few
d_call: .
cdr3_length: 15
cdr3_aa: CASSPLGGAPNEQFF
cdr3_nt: TGTGCCAGCAGCCCGTTGGGGGGGGCCCCAAATGAGCAGTTCTTC

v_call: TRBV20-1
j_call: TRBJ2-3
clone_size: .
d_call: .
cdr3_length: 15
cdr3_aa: CSARDGRRTSDTQYF
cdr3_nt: TGCAGTGCTAGAGATGGACGGCGGACCTCAGATACGCAGTATTTT

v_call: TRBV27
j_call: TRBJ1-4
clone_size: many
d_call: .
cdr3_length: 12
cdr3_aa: CASSRTNEKLFF
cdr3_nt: TGTGCCAGCAGTAGAACTAATGAAAAACTGTTTTTT

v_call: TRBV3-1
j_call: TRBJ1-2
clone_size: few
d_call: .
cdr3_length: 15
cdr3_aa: CASSQAARGGGGYTF
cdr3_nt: TGTGCCAGCAGCCAAGCTGCCAGGGGTGGCGGCGGCTACACCTTC

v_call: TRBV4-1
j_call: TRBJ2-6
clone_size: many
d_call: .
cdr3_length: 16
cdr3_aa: CASSHALVSGANVLTF
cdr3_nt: TGCGCCAGCAGTCACGCCTTAGTCTCTGGGGCCAACGTCCTGACTTTC

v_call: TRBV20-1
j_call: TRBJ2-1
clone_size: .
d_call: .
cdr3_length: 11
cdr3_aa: CSARTINEQFF
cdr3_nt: TGCAGTGCTCGAACGATCAATGAGCAGTTCTTC

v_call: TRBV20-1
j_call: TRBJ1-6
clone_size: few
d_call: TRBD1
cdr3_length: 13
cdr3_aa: CSASYRGNSPLHF
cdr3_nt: TGCAGTGCTAGTTACAGGGGCAATTCACCCCTCCACTTT

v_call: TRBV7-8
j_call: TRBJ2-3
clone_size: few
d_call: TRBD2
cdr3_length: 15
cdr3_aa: CASSLFSGGKDTQYF
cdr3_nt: TGTGCCAGCAGCCTATTTAGCGGGGGGAAGGATACGCAGTATTTT

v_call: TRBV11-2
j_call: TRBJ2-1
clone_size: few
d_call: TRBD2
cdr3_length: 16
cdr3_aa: CASSSLAGGSYNEQFF
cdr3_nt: TGTGCCAGCAGCAGTCTCGCGGGGGGTTCCTACAATGAGCAGTTCTTC

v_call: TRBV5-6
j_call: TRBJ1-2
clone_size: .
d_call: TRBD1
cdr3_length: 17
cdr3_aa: CASSTAGLQGGSYGYTF
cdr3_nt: TGTGCCAGCAGCACCGCTGGCTTACAGGGGGGAAGCTATGGCTACACCTTC

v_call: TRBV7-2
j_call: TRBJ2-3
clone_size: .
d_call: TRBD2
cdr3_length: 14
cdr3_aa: CASSQGLAGSFTYF
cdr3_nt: TGTGCCAGCAGCCAGGGGCTAGCGGGGTCGTTTACGTATTTT

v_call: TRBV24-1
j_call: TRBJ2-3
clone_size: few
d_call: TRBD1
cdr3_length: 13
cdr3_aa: CATSLEGTGTQYF
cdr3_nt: TGTGCCACCAGCCTAGAGGGGACAGGAACGCAGTATTTT